This T cell receptor (beta chain) is drawn from a study of cytomegalovirus exposure and HLA in healthy donors. About the research overall: Among the 398 genotyped donors, over 70% were placed in the Caucasian-associated ancestry cluster.

About this clone: Its antigen is currently unknown.

PCR used 60 Vbeta primers and 13 Jbeta primers. Repertoires were generated with immunoSEQ multiplex PCR, while TCRdb's copy carries only in-frame clones and drops some. The sample has 200,000 to 250,000 clones, roughly 80% seen once. Overall study results and limits: Cytomegalovirus association was assigned to about 150 TCR beta chains.

The receptor comes from a man aged 45-65 years in good health and CMV-seronegative. The sample comprised PBMCs.

In DNA, the CDR3 is TGTGCCAGCAGTAGCGGGAGCTTCACCTACGAGCAGTACTTC. Translated: CASSSGSFTYEQYF. J is TRBJ2-7 and V is TRBV27, with 8 bases that match TRBD2. V dropped 5 bases and J dropped 2; count of bases not matched to a gene: 5. The germline V gene encodes CDR1 MNHEY and CDR2 SMNVEV (reference sequence). The CDR3 sequence is 14 residues long.